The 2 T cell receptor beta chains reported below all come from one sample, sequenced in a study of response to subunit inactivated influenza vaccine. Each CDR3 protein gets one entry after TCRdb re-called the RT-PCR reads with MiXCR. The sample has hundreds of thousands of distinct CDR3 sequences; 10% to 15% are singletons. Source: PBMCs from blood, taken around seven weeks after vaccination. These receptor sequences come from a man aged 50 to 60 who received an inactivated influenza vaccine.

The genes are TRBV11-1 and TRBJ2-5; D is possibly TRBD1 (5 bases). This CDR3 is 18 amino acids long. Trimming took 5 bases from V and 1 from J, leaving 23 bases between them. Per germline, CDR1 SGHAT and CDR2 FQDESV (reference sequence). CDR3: CASSPSLGAKGFQETQYF. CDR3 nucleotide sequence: TGTGCCAGCAGCCCTTCCCTAGGGGCGAAAGGGTTCCAAGAGACCCAGTACTTC.

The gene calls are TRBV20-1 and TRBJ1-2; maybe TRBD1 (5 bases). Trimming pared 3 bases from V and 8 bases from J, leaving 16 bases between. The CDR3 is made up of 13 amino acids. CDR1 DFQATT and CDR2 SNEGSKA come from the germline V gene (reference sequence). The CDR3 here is CSARRGDILGYTF. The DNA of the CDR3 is TGCAGTGCTAGGCGGGGGGATATACTCGGCTACACCTTC.